Listed below are T cell receptor beta chains from one sample, sequenced in a study of cytomegalovirus exposure and HLA in healthy donors. Data came from immunoSEQ multiplex PCR; TCRdb stores just in-frame clones and leaves some out. This sample carries 150,000 to 200,000 clones, 80% to 85% of them seen once, and the ten largest clones take 1% to 1.5%. The sample taken for sequencing was PBMCs. The receptors here all came from a young woman in good health and CMV-seronegative. The CDR3 runs from the conserved cysteine through the conserved F or W. D genes are given only for firm matches. Clone size is given for some rows only: seen once, a few or many times, or a class if the clone is expanded.

. TRBJ2-3 . TRBV5-1 TGCGCCAGCAGCTTGGGAGGGAGCCTGGTCACAGATACGCAGTATTTT CASSLGGSLVTDTQYF
TRBD1 TRBJ2-7 . TRBV18 TGTGCCAGCTCCCTGACAGGGACCGAGCAGTACTTC CASSLTGTEQYF
. TRBJ1-3 . TRBV7-3 TGTGCCAGCAGCGAACAGGGATCTGGAAACACCATATATTTT CASSEQGSGNTIYF
. TRBJ1-6 once TRBV28 TGTGCCAGCAGTTTTGGACTCGGGAATTCACCCCTCCACTTT CASSFGLGNSPLHF
. TRBJ1-3 . TRBV18 TGTGCCAGCTCACCGGACAGTGACTCTGGAAACACCATATATTTT CASSPDSDSGNTIYF
TRBD1 TRBJ2-7 . TRBV4-1 TGCGCCAGCAGCTATACGGGACAGGGAAATTCAGCCTACGAGCAGTACTTC CASSYTGQGNSAYEQYF
. TRBJ2-7 . TRBV27 TGTGCCAGCAGTTTATCGGTAGGAGGCTACGAGCAGTACTTC CASSLSVGGYEQYF
. TRBJ2-7 . TRBV19 TGTGCCAGCCGTTCTGGGGGACACTACGAGCAGTACTTC CASRSGGHYEQYF
TRBD1 TRBJ1-2 few TRBV5-1 TGCGCCAGCAGCTTGCGGGACAGGAACTATGGCTACACCTTC CASSLRDRNYGYTF
. TRBJ1-4 . TRBV29-1 TGCAGCGTTAGCGCCGGGAGGACTAATGAAAAACTGTTTTTT CSVSAGRTNEKLFF
. TRBJ1-4 . TRBV6-5 TGTGCCAGCAGTTACGAAGGGGTAGCTGAAAAACTGTTTTTT CASSYEGVAEKLFF
. TRBJ2-3 . TRBV7-2 TGTGCCAGCAGCCTACCCGTGAAAGATACGCAGTATTTT CASSLPVKDTQYF
TRBD2 TRBJ2-5 . TRBV29-1 TGCAGCGTTGCCAGGACTAGCGGGTACCAAGAGACCCAGTACTTC CSVARTSGYQETQYF
. TRBJ1-4 . TRBV30 TGTGCCTGGAGCCACAGAACAGGCTCTAATGAAAAACTGTTTTTT CAWSHRTGSNEKLFF
TRBD1 TRBJ1-2 few TRBV30 TGTGCCGCCGACCAGGGGGACCTAGCTAACTATGGCTACACCTTC CAADQGDLANYGYTF
TRBD1 TRBJ1-2 . TRBV2 TGTGCCAGCAGCACAGACAGGGCCCTCTATGGCTACACCTTC CASSTDRALYGYTF
TRBD2 TRBJ2-1 . TRBV27 TGTGCCAGCAGTTTCATCGGGGGGGAGGGGAATGAGCAGTTCTTC CASSFIGGEGNEQFF
TRBD1 TRBJ1-2 . TRBV14 TGTGCCAGCAGCCAGAGACAGGGATACTATGGCTACACCTTC CASSQRQGYYGYTF
. TRBJ2-7 . TRBV29-1 TGCAGCGTTCGCCGGACAGCCGCCTACGAGCAGTACTTC CSVRRTAAYEQYF
TRBD1 TRBJ1-2 . TRBV6-1 TGTGCCAGTATCAACCAGGGGGCCCTCGGCTATGGCTACACCTTC CASINQGALGYGYTF
TRBD1 TRBJ1-2 . TRBV6-5 TGTGCCAGCAGAGACAGGGGATCGGGTGGCTACACCTTC CASRDRGSGGYTF
TRBD1 TRBJ2-7 . TRBV7-7 TGTGCCAGCAGCTCAGGGACAGGGGACTACGAGCAGTACTTC CASSSGTGDYEQYF
. TRBJ1-4 . TRBV6-5 TGTGCCAGCAGTTATTCCGGCTCACTCGGGTTCGGAAAACTGTTTTTT CASSYSGSLGFGKLFF
TRBD1 TRBJ2-6 . TRBV4-1 TGCGCCAGCAGCCAAAGGTCGGACAGGGGGGCGGATGGGGCCAACGTCCTGACTTTC CASSQRSDRGADGANVLTF
. TRBJ2-3 . TRBV9 TGTGCCAGCAGCCGGGGGCAGGGGGGCGTTACAGATACGCAGTATTTT CASSRGQGGVTDTQYF